This TCR beta chain was obtained from a study of blood T cell repertoires in COVID-19. The ends were cut back, 6 bases at V and 6 bases at J, with 12 bases in the middle. This CDR3 is 13 amino acids long. From germline, CDR1 is MNHNY and CDR2 SVGAGI (reference sequence). Assay used: immunoSEQ multiplex PCR; TCRdb lists only in-frame clones, some missing. This sample has hundreds of thousands of clones, with roughly 87% found just once. The J gene is TRBJ2-1, the V gene TRBV6-6, with D possibly being TRBD2 (5 bases). Sequencing was done on a sample of peripheral blood. The receptor's source is a man younger than 35 with active or convalescent COVID-19. The DNA of the CDR3 is TGTGCCAGCAGACTTCTAGCTGTCAATGAGCAGTTCTTC. It yields the protein CASRLLAVNEQFF.